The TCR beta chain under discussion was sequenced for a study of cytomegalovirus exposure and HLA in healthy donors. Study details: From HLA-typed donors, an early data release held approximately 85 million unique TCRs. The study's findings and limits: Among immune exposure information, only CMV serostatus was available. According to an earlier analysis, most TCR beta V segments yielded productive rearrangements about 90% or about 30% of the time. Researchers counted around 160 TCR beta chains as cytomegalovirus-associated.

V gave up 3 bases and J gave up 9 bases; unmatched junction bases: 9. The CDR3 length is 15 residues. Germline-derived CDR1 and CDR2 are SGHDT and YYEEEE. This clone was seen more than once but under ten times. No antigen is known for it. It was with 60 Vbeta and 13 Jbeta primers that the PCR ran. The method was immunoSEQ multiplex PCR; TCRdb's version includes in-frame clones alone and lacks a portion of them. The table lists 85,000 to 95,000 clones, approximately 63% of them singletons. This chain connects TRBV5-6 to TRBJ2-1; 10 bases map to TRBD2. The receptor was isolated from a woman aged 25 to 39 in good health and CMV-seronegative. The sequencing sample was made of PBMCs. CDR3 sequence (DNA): TGTGCCAGCAGCTGGATGCTAGCGGGGGATATTGAGCAGTTCTTC. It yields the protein CASSWMLAGDIEQFF. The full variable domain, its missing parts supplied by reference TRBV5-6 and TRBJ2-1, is DAGVTQSPTHLIKTRGQQVTLRCSPKSGHDTVSWYQQALGQGPQFIFQYYEEEERQRGNFPDRFSGHQFPNYSSELNVNALLLGDSALYLCASSWMLAGDIEQFFGPGTRLTVL.